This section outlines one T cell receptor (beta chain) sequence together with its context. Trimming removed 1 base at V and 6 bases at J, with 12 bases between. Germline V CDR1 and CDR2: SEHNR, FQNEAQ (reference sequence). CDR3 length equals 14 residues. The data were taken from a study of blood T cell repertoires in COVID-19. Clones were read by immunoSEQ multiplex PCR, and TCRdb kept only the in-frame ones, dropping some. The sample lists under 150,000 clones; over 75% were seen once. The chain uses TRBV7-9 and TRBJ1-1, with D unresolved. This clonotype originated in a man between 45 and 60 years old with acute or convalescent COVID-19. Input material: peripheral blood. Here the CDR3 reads CASSLGLELAEAFF. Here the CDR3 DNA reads TGTGCCAGCAGCTTAGGTCTGGAGTTGGCTGAAGCTTTCTTT.